Below are 24 T cell receptor beta chains sequenced from a single sample in a study of cytomegalovirus exposure and HLA in healthy donors. Assay used: immunoSEQ multiplex PCR; TCRdb lists only in-frame clones, some missing. The sample has 130,000 to 150,000 clones; roughly four fifths are singletons. The specimen sequenced was PBMCs. All receptors come from a woman aged 30 to 39 in good health and CMV-seronegative.

The chain couples TRBV11-2 to TRBJ1-1; 8 nucleotides align to TRBD1. V was clipped by 5 bases and J by 1 base; unmatched bases: 6. CDR1 and CDR2 from the germline V gene are SGHAT and FQNNGV. This CDR3 comprises 15 residues. DNA for the CDR3: TGTGCCAGCAGCCCAATTACAGGGGGGAACACTGAAGCTTTCTTT. It encodes CASSPITGGNTEAFF.

CDR3 bases: TGCGCCAGCAGCTTGGAGGGGGCGGGGGGGAATGAGCAGTTCTTC. Protein sequence: CASSLEGAGGNEQFF. This rearrangement joins TRBV5-1 to TRBJ2-1; 9 nucleotides line up with TRBD2. V shed 0 bases, J shed 7 bases, and the junction held 5 bases outside the gene matches. Germline CDR1 is SGHRS and CDR2 is YFSETQ. The CDR3 spans 15 residues.

This clone was detected ten times or more. The chain combines TRBV4-3 with TRBJ1-3, with D maybe TRBD1 (5 bases). The CDR3 is 16 amino acids. The V gene lost 1 base and the J gene lost 4 bases, with 14 bases spanning the gap. Per the germline V gene, CDR1 is LGHNA and CDR2 is YSLEER. The CDR3 protein is CASSQVSYRPGNTIYF. The CDR3 region has the DNA TGCGCCAGCAGCCAAGTCTCTTACAGGCCCGGAAACACCATATATTTT.

The gene calls are TRBV5-6 and TRBJ2-2; a possible D gene is TRBD2 (5 bases). The CDR3 has 14 amino acids. Germline values: CDR1 SGHDT, CDR2 YYEEEE. V lost 4 bases, J lost 2 bases, and 9 bases lay in between. This CDR3 is CASSPGLNTGELFF. In DNA form, the CDR3 reads TGTGCCAGCAGCCCCGGACTCAACACCGGGGAGCTGTTTTTT. The whole variable domain, remainder taken from reference TRBV5-6 and TRBJ2-2, is DAGVTQSPTHLIKTRGQQVTLRCSPKSGHDTVSWYQQALGQGPQFIFQYYEEEERQRGNFPDRFSGHQFPNYSSELNVNALLLGDSALYLCASSPGLNTGELFFGEGSRLTVL.

The genes are TRBV15 and TRBJ1-4; 7 bases are shared with TRBD1. CDR3 length: 16 residues. Germline V gene lookup returns CDR1 LNHNV and CDR2 YYDKDF (reference sequence). The ends lost 3 bases at V and 1 base at J; junction bases unmatched: 5. This CDR3 reads CATSSRQGRTNEKLFF. CDR3 DNA: TGTGCCACCAGCAGCCGACAGGGACGAACTAATGAAAAACTGTTTTTT.

V gene TRBV6-5 combines with J gene TRBJ1-2; D ambiguous. Per the germline V gene, CDR1 is MNHEY and CDR2 is SVGAGI. The CDR3 has 12 amino acids. Trimming stripped 6 bases from V and 4 bases from J, with 9 bases between. The chain's CDR3 is CASSRQSYGYTF. The CDR3, as DNA: TGTGCCAGCAGCAGACAAAGCTATGGCTACACCTTC.

The CDR3 coding sequence is TGTGCCAGCACCGTAGCGGGGACCTCCTACAATGAGCAGTTCTTC. The encoded protein is CASTVAGTSYNEQFF. V gene TRBV25-1 combines with J gene TRBJ2-1; TRBD2 aligns across 8 bases. The junction had 5 bases not matched to a gene; V was cut back by 7 bases and J by 0 bases. Germline loops: CDR1 MGHDK, CDR2 SYGVNS. The CDR3 length is 15 residues. Supplemented by reference TRBV25-1 and TRBJ2-1, the full variable domain reads EADIYQTPRYLVIGTGKKITLECSQTMGHDKMYWYQQDPGMELHLIHYSYGVNSTEKGDLSSESTVSRIRTEHFPLTLESARPSHTSQYLCASTVAGTSYNEQFFGPGTRLTVL.

The chain joins TRBV5-4 to TRBJ1-2; TRBD1 might be the D (6 bases). Germline V gene lookup returns CDR1 SGHNT and CDR2 YYREEE (reference sequence). Trimming stripped 0 bases from V and 4 bases from J, with 10 bases between. The CDR3 totals 14 residues. In DNA, the CDR3 is TGTGCCAGCAGCTTGGGGGGGCTCAGCTATGGCTACACCTTC. Translation: CASSLGGLSYGYTF.

This chain connects TRBV4-1 to TRBJ2-5; 8 nucleotides agree with TRBD2. In germline, CDR1 is MGHRA, CDR2 YSYEKL. The J segment lost 0 bases and the V segment lost 7 bases, leaving 16 bases of the junction unmatched. The CDR3 is 18 amino acids. The CDR3 DNA reads TGCGCCAGCACTTCCTCTCCTTTCCGGCGGGGGGACCAAGAGACCCAGTACTTC. Its translation: CASTSSPFRRGDQETQYF.

This clone has only a few counts. The rearrangement joins TRBV4-1 to TRBJ1-6; no clear D. Germline V gene data show CDR1 as MGHRA and CDR2 as YSYEKL. CDR3 length: 12 amino acids. V was cut by 4 bases and J by 13 bases, with 11 bases left in between. The CDR3 DNA follows: TGCGCCAGCAGCCGGGCCGATGGGCCCCTCCACTTT. The encoded protein is CASSRADGPLHF.

This sequence joins TRBV28 and TRBJ2-7; D is uncertain. The germline V gene has CDR1 MDHEN and CDR2 SYDVKM. V lost 6 bases, J lost 5 bases, and 17 bases lay in between. The CDR3 extends over 14 amino acids. As DNA, the CDR3 is TGTGCCAGCAGACCGAGCTCGGAGAGTCACGAGCAGTACTTC. Translating gives CASRPSSESHEQYF.

V and J are TRBV14 and TRBJ1-6; 7 bases fit TRBD1. Looked up from germline, CDR1 is SGHDN and CDR2 is FVKESK. This CDR3 contains 16 residues. Trimming took 3 bases from V and 6 from J; bases not matched to a gene: 8. The chain's CDR3 is CASSHFPGQSNSPLHF. The CDR3 DNA sequence: TGTGCCAGCAGCCACTTCCCGGGACAGAGTAATTCACCCCTCCACTTT.

This clone was picked up one time. This chain joins TRBV6-6 and TRBJ1-4; D is unclear. Trimming took 5 bases from V and 5 from J, leaving 18 bases between them. CDR1 is MNHNY and CDR2 is SVGAGI in the germline V gene (reference sequence). The CDR3 covers 16 residues. CDR3 sequence: CASSPGGERLNEKLFF. The DNA of the CDR3 is TGTGCCAGCAGTCCTGGCGGGGAACGCCTGAATGAAAAACTGTTTTTT.

DNA for the CDR3: TGTGCCAGCAGCACGGTCAATGAGCAGTTCTTC. It codes for CASSTVNEQFF. This chain connects TRBV7-2 to TRBJ2-1, with D uncertain. V lost 5 bases to trimming and J lost 6 bases, with 5 bases between them. Looked up from germline, CDR1 is SGHTA and CDR2 is FQGNSA. This CDR3 comprises 11 residues.

The CDR3 nucleotides read TGTGCCAGCAGTAACACAGGGGGCGGGGATGGCTACACCTTC. It is translated as CASSNTGGGDGYTF. The V call is TRBV6-1, the J call TRBJ1-2; TRBD1 aligns across 9 bases. The germline CDR1 and CDR2 sequences are MNHNS and SASEGT. The V segment lost 5 bases and the J segment 6 bases; nucleotides outside the gene matches: 7. This CDR3 is 14 amino acids long.

The chain has TRBV4-1 and TRBJ1-2; D gene uncertain. This CDR3 is 13 amino acids long. Germline V gene sequence: CDR1 MGHRA, CDR2 YSYEKL. Trimming stripped 4 bases from V and 6 bases from J, with 12 bases between. The CDR3 DNA sequence: TGCGCCAGCAGCCGAAGAGGGTCGGATGGCTACACCTTC. It yields the protein CASSRRGSDGYTF.

The chain uses TRBV28 and TRBJ2-7, with D tentatively TRBD2 (5 bases). V dropped 6 bases and J dropped 7 bases, with 13 bases sitting between them. The CDR3 runs to 12 residues. Germline V lookup: CDR1 MDHEN, CDR2 SYDVKM. In nucleotides, the CDR3 is TGTGCCAGCAGATTAAACCGGGGAGAGCAGTACTTC. Translating gives CASRLNRGEQYF.

A single count supports this clone. The V call is TRBV5-4, the J call TRBJ1-1, with TRBD1 identical over 7 bases. CDR3 length equals 16 residues. Germline V gene data show CDR1 as SGHNT and CDR2 as YYREEE (reference sequence). Trimming removed 5 bases from V and 0 bases from J; junction bases left unmatched: 10. The CDR3, as DNA: TGTGCCAGCAGGCTAGCTACAGGGGACATGAACACTGAAGCTTTCTTT. Residues: CASRLATGDMNTEAFF.

The chain carries TRBV4-1 and TRBJ2-1; 7 nucleotides agree with TRBD2. CDR1 is MGHRA, CDR2 YSYEKL, per germline. CDR3 length: 15 amino acids. With 1 base clipped from V and 3 bases from J, the junction kept 3 bases outside the gene matches. The CDR3 here is CASSQGTRIYNEQFF. The CDR3 bases are TGCGCCAGCAGCCAAGGGACTAGAATCTACAATGAGCAGTTCTTC.

The CDR3 region has the DNA TGTGCCACCAGCAGAGATAGGGGGTATAATTCACCCCTCCACTTT. Protein product: CATSRDRGYNSPLHF. The J gene is TRBJ1-6, the V gene TRBV15; TRBD1 might be the D (6 bases). V lost 0 bases to trimming and J lost 4 bases, with 7 bases between them. Per the germline V gene, CDR1 is LNHNV and CDR2 is YYDKDF (reference sequence). The CDR3 length is 15 residues.

V usage is TRBV6-5 and J usage is TRBJ2-7; 8 positions agree with TRBD2. The germline V gene has CDR1 MNHEY and CDR2 SVGAGI. The CDR3 spans 15 residues. With V trimmed by 6 bases and J by 2 bases, 9 bases remained unmatched. CDR3 in DNA: TGTGCCAGCAGGACCACGGGGGGGGGAACCTACGAGCAGTACTTC. This gives the protein CASRTTGGGTYEQYF.

This clone was counted only a few times. The chain employs TRBV6-5 and TRBJ2-1; 7 nucleotides agree with TRBD1. The germline CDR1 and CDR2 sequences are MNHEY and SVGAGI. V lost 6 bases to trimming and J lost 0 bases; unmatched junction nucleotides: 5. The length of the CDR3 is 15 residues. In nucleotides, the CDR3 is TGTGCCAGCAGGAAGGACAGGAGCTCCTACAATGAGCAGTTCTTC. As protein: CASRKDRSSYNEQFF.

The chain uses TRBV18 and TRBJ2-7, with TRBD1 matching over 10 bases. V shed 3 bases and J 4 bases; nucleotides not matched to a gene: 3. Germline V gene lookup returns CDR1 KGHSH and CDR2 LQKENI. This CDR3 spans 14 amino acids. The CDR3, as DNA: TGTGCCAGCTCACCCGGGACAGGGGTATACGAGCAGTACTTC. This gives the protein CASSPGTGVYEQYF.

V usage is TRBV21-1 and J usage is TRBJ1-5; TRBD1, the table's D call, was not compared with the DNA. TRBV21-1 is reported as a pseudogene. This CDR3 region has 19 residues. The CDR3 loop reads CASSKATWDRGFWNQPQHF. CDR3 nucleotides: TGTGCCAGCAGCAAAGCAACTTGGGACAGGGGGTTTTGGAATCAGCCCCAGCATTTT.